The rows below give T cell receptor beta chains drawn from one sample of a study of cytomegalovirus exposure and HLA in healthy donors. Sequencing was performed with immunoSEQ multiplex PCR; in TCRdb, only in-frame clones are kept and a portion is missing. The sample includes some 150,000 clones, roughly 80% of them seen just once. The sample taken for sequencing was PBMCs. The receptors were sampled from a middle-aged woman in good health and CMV-seropositive. CDR3s include the opening cysteine and the closing phenylalanine or tryptophan. A D gene is named only where the DNA matches it firmly. Size tells how often a clone was seen (once, few, many) or the class of an expanded clone, and some rows leave it out.

abundance	v_gene	d_gene	j_gene	CDR3aa	CDR3nt
few	TRBV6-5	.	TRBJ1-4	CASRPTDAGREKLFF	TGTGCCAGCAGGCCGACTGACGCTGGCCGGGAAAAACTGTTTTTT
.	TRBV5-1	TRBD2	TRBJ2-5	CASSLRGDQETQYF	TGCGCCAGCAGCTTACGGGGGGACCAAGAGACCCAGTACTTC
.	TRBV5-1	TRBD2	TRBJ2-3	CASSLERGETDTQYF	TGCGCCAGCAGCTTGGAGCGGGGGGAAACAGATACGCAGTATTTT
.	TRBV5-6	TRBD1	TRBJ2-7	CASSLGRQGSYEQYF	TGTGCCAGCAGCTTGGGGCGACAGGGGTCCTACGAGCAGTACTTC
.	TRBV14	.	TRBJ2-7	CASSPRRSGTYEQYF	TGTGCCAGCAGCCCGAGACGGTCCGGGACCTACGAGCAGTACTTC
.	TRBV7-3	.	TRBJ2-1	CASSPQVSSYNEQFF	TGTGCCAGCAGCCCGCAGGTGAGCTCCTACAATGAGCAGTTCTTC
.	TRBV5-1	TRBD1	TRBJ2-5	CASSLAGGQGISETQYF	TGCGCCAGCAGCTTGGCCGGAGGACAGGGGATCTCAGAGACCCAGTACTTC
.	TRBV9	.	TRBJ2-7	CASSPKPGGQVLHEQYF	TGTGCCAGCAGCCCCAAACCGGGGGGACAGGTCCTCCACGAGCAGTACTTC
.	TRBV15	TRBD2	TRBJ2-7	CATSRTTSGSEQYF	TGTGCCACCAGCAGGACAACTAGCGGGAGCGAGCAGTACTTC
.	TRBV9	.	TRBJ1-2	CASSHLTYGYTF	TGTGCCAGCAGCCACCTAACCTATGGCTACACCTTC
.	TRBV18	TRBD1	TRBJ1-2	CASSPDRGNYGYTF	TGTGCCAGCTCACCCGACAGGGGAAACTATGGCTACACCTTC
.	TRBV2	.	TRBJ2-3	CAIKTGGADTQYF	TGTGCCATCAAGACCGGTGGGGCGGATACGCAGTATTTT
.	TRBV19	.	TRBJ1-5	CASNTGRRFDQPQHF	TGTGCCAGCAATACCGGCCGCAGGTTCGATCAGCCCCAGCATTTT
.	TRBV5-4	.	TRBJ1-6	CASSYRDTFSPLHF	TGTGCCAGCAGTTATCGGGACACTTTTTCACCCCTCCACTTT
.	TRBV9	TRBD2	TRBJ2-3	CASSVAAGRYTDTQYF	TGTGCCAGCAGCGTAGCAGCGGGACGATACACAGATACGCAGTATTTT
.	TRBV28	TRBD1	TRBJ1-1	CASSSAGTGNTEAFF	TGTGCCAGCAGTTCCGCCGGGACAGGGAACACTGAAGCTTTCTTT
.	TRBV29-1	.	TRBJ2-7	CSAGDSSYEQYF	TGCAGCGCGGGGGACAGTTCCTACGAGCAGTACTTC
.	TRBV27	TRBD1	TRBJ2-1	CASSVERDRVIFGEYNEQFF	TGTGCCAGCAGTGTGGAAAGGGACAGGGTGATCTTCGGGGAGTACAATGAGCAGTTCTTC
.	TRBV7-3	.	TRBJ1-1	CASSSPMNTEAFF	TGTGCCAGCAGCTCCCCCATGAACACTGAAGCTTTCTTT
.	TRBV6-1	TRBD1	TRBJ1-1	CATSGQGGTEAFF	TGTGCCACCTCGGGACAGGGAGGGACTGAAGCTTTCTTT
.	TRBV6-1	.	TRBJ2-1	CASSEGTAYNEQFF	TGTGCCAGCAGTGAAGGGACAGCCTACAATGAGCAGTTCTTC
.	TRBV10-1	.	TRBJ2-6	CASSTKGGVGANVLTF	TGCGCCAGCAGTACTAAAGGCGGGGTTGGGGCCAACGTCCTGACTTTC
.	TRBV11-2	.	TRBJ1-1	CASSAWGGTNEAFF	TGTGCCAGCAGCGCGTGGGGGGGGACGAATGAAGCTTTCTTT
.	TRBV7-9	.	TRBJ1-1	CSSSLRDRAFF	TGTTCCAGCAGCTTACGAGATAGAGCTTTCTTT
once	TRBV11-2	TRBD1	TRBJ2-1	CASSLDRVSYNEQFF	TGTGCCAGCAGCTTGGACAGGGTCTCGTACAATGAGCAGTTCTTC
.	TRBV19	TRBD1	TRBJ1-2	CASSTKTGGNYGYTF	TGTGCCAGTAGTACAAAGACAGGGGGCAACTATGGCTACACCTTC
.	TRBV5-1	TRBD2	TRBJ2-2	CASRLSGGPNTGELFF	TGCGCCAGCAGACTTAGCGGGGGGCCGAACACCGGGGAGCTGTTTTTT
.	TRBV2	.	TRBJ1-1	CASSSLGENTEAFF	TGTGCCAGCAGTTCCCTCGGGGAAAACACTGAAGCTTTCTTT
.	TRBV28	TRBD1	TRBJ1-2	CASSLTDRGPTGGYTF	TGTGCCAGCAGTCTCACCGACAGGGGTCCCACGGGAGGCTACACCTTC
.	TRBV5-4	.	TRBJ2-1	CASSLDRNREFF	TGTGCCAGCAGCCTTGACCGCAATCGGGAGTTCTTC
once	TRBV7-7	.	TRBJ2-1	CASSLGDGNNEQFF	TGTGCCAGCAGCTTAGGCGACGGGAACAATGAGCAGTTCTTC